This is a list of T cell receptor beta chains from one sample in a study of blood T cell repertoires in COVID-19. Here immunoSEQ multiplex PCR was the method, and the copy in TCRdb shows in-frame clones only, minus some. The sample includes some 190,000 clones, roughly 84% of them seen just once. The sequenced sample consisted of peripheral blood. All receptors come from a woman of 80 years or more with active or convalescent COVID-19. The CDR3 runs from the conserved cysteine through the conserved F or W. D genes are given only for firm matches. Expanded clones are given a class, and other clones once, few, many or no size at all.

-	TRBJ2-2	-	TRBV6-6	TGTGCCAGCAGGTGGACAGCCGCGAACACCGGGGAGCTGTTTTTT	CASRWTAANTGELFF
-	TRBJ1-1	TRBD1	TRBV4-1	TGCGCCAGCAGCCAAGATGGGGGACAGGGACGGATGAACACTGAAGCTTTCTTT	CASSQDGGQGRMNTEAFF
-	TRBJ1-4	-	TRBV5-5	TGTGCCAGCAGCGGTTGGCGGGGACCTAATGAAAAACTGTTTTTT	CASSGWRGPNEKLFF
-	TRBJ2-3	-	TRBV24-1	TGTGCCACCAGTGACTCGGGAGTTGGCACAGATACGCAGTATTTT	CATSDSGVGTDTQYF
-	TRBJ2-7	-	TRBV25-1	TGTGCCAGCAGTGAATCAGGGATTAGCGGACTCTCCTACGAGCAGTACTTC	CASSESGISGLSYEQYF
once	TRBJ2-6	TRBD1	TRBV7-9	TGTGCCAGCAGCTTTGGGACAGGGTACTCTGGGGCCAACGTCCTGACTTTC	CASSFGTGYSGANVLTF
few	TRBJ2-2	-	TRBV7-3	TGTGCCAGCAGCCTAGGTGGTGTGGGTTTCACCGGGGAGCTGTTTTTT	CASSLGGVGFTGELFF
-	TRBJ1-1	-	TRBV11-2	TGTGCCAGCAGCATCGGAGAAGGTGTCCCTGAAGCTTTCTTT	CASSIGEGVPEAFF
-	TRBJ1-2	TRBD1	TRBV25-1	TGTGCCAGCAGTGAATATGGGACAGGCCCCGAAGGCTACACCTTC	CASSEYGTGPEGYTF
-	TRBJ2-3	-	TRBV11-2	TGTGCCAGCAGCCCGCGGGTGTCGGCAGATACGCAGTATTTT	CASSPRVSADTQYF
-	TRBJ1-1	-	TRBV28	TGTGCCAGCAGTTTACTTCCAGGGGTTGCGGGTGTAGCTTTCTTT	CASSLLPGVAGVAFF
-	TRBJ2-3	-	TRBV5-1	TGCGCCAGCAGCTTGGATTTTGGGGCGGATACGCAGTATTTT	CASSLDFGADTQYF
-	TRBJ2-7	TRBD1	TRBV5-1	TGCGCCAGCAGCTTACAGGGGGCTGGCGACGAGCAGTACTTC	CASSLQGAGDEQYF
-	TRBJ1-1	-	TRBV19	TGTGCCAGTAGTATCCCCACCAGGACTGAAGCTTTCTTT	CASSIPTRTEAFF
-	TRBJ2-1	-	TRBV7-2	TGTGCCAGCAGCTCAGGCGCTGGGTCCTACAATGAGCAGTTCTTC	CASSSGAGSYNEQFF
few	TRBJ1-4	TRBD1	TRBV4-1	TGCGCCAGCAGCCATCCCACCCGGGACAGGGAACTGTTTTTT	CASSHPTRDRELFF
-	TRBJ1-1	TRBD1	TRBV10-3	TGTGCCATCAGACCGGACAGGGGGGGGACGAACACTGAAGCTTTCTTT	CAIRPDRGGTNTEAFF
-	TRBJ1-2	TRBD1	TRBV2	TGTGCCAGCAGTGCCTTCGGGACAGGGTCTGGCTACACCTTC	CASSAFGTGSGYTF
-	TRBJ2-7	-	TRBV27	TGTGCCAGCAGTTTTCATAGCGACGAGCAGTACTTC	CASSFHSDEQYF
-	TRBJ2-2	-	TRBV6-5	TGTGCCAGCAGCCGACAGTCGAACACCGGGGAGCTGTTTTTT	CASSRQSNTGELFF
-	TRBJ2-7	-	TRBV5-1	TGCGCCAGCAGTCGCGACAGGTCCTACGAGCAGTACTTC	CASSRDRSYEQYF
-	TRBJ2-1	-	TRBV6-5	TGTGCCAGCAGCCGAGGTCGGGTCCATGAGCAGTTCTTC	CASSRGRVHEQFF
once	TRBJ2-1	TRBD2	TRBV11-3	TGTGCCAGCAGCTTAGATAGCGGGGACAATGAGCAGTTCTTC	CASSLDSGDNEQFF
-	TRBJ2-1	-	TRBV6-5	TGTGCCAGCAGTTACTCGATTAGCCCTATCACCGATGAGCAGTTCTTC	CASSYSISPITDEQFF
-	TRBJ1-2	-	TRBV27	TGTGCCAGCAGTTGGTGGGGCGGATTGGGCGGCTACACCTTC	CASSWWGGLGGYTF
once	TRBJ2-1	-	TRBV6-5	TGTGCCAGCAGCCCGGGTACTCAGCAGTTCTTC	CASSPGTQQFF
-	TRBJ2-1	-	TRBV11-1	TGTGCCAGTGGTCGAGGGCTCTCCTACAATGAGCAGTTCTTC	CASGRGLSYNEQFF
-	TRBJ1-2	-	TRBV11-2	TGTGCCAGCAGCTTGGGGGGAGGCTATGGCTACACCTTC	CASSLGGGYGYTF
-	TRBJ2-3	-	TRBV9	TGTGCCAGCAGCGTAGTTTCCGGACAACGCACAGATACGCAGTATTTT	CASSVVSGQRTDTQYF
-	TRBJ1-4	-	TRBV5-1	TGCGCCAGCAGCCCGGCGGGGGTTGCTAATGAAAAACTGTTTTTT	CASSPAGVANEKLFF
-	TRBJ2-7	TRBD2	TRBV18	TGTGCCAGCTCAACAGCTAGCGGCTACTACGAGCAGTACTTC	CASSTASGYYEQYF
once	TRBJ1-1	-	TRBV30	TGTGCCTGGAATGACCTTAAGCCTATGCGGGCTTTCTTT	CAWNDLKPMRAFF
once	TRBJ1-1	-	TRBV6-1	TGTGCCAGCAGTGATCGGATGACAGGAGAAGCTTTCTTT	CASSDRMTGEAFF
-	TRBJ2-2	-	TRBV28	TGTGCCAGCAGACCCTTACGGTCGAACACCGGGGAGCTGTTTTTT	CASRPLRSNTGELFF
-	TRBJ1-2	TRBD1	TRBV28	TGTGCCAGCAGTTTCATTTGGACAGGGGGCTACACCTTC	CASSFIWTGGYTF
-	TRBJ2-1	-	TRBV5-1	TGCGCCAGCAGCTTGGGTACGAGTTACAATGAGCAGTTCTTC	CASSLGTSYNEQFF
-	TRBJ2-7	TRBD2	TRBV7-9	TGTGCCAGCAGCTCCACCACACTAGCGGGAGGGATTCACGAGCAGTACTTC	CASSSTTLAGGIHEQYF
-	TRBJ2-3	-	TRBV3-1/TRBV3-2	TGTGCCAGCAGCCAAGACCAGACTCCCTCGGATACGCAGTATTTT	CASSQDQTPSDTQYF
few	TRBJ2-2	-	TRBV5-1	TGCGCCAGCAGTCTGACTAGTACCACCGGGGAGCTGTTTTTT	CASSLTSTTGELFF
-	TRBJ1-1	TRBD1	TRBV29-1	TGCAGCGTTGCAAGTACTACCGGGACAGGGGGATTTCAAGCTTTCTTT	CSVASTTGTGGFQAFF
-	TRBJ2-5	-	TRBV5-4	TGTGCCAGCAGCTTGGGTTTAGCGCCACAAGAGACCCAGTACTTC	CASSLGLAPQETQYF
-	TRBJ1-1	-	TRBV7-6	TGTGCCAGCAGCCCGGATCGGGGGAGGACCAACACTGAAGCTTTCTTT	CASSPDRGRTNTEAFF
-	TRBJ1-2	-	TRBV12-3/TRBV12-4	TGTGCCAGCAGTTTAGTTAGGACAGACCTTGTCTTC	CASSLVRTDLVF
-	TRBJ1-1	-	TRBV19	TGTGCCAGTAGTATAGGTAGAGGCCTGAACACTGAAGCTTTCTTT	CASSIGRGLNTEAFF
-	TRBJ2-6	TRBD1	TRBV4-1	TGCGCCAGCAGCCCTCGCGGGACAGGGGCCTCTGGGGCCAACGTCCTGACTTTC	CASSPRGTGASGANVLTF
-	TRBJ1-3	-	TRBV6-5	TGTGCCAGCAGTTACCGCGGGGGAGGAAACACCATATATTTT	CASSYRGGGNTIYF